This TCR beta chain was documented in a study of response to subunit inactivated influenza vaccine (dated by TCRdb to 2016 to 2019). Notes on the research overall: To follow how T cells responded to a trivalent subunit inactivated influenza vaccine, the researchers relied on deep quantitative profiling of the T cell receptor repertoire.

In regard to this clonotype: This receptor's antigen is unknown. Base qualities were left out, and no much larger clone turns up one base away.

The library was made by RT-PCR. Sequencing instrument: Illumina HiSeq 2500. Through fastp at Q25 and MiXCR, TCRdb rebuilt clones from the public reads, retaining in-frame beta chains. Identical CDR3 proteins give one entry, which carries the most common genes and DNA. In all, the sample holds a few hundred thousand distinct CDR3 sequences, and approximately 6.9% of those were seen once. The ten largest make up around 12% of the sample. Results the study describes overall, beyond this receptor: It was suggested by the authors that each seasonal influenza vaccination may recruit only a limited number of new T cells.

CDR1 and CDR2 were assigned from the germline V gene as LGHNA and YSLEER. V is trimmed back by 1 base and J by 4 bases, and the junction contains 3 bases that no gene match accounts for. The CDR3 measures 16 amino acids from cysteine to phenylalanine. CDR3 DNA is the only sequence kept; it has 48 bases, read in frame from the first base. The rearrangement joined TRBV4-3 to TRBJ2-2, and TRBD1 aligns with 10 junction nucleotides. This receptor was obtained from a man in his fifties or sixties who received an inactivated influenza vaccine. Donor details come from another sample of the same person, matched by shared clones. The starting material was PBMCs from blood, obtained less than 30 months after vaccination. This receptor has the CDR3 CASSQGTGGSTGELFF. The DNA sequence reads TGCGCCAGCAGCCAAGGGACAGGGGGGAGCACCGGGGAGCTGTTTTTT.